The clone carrying this T cell receptor (beta chain) is large. The target antigen is unknown. This specimen comes from a study of HIV-infected patients and healthy controls. Study details: In about 85% of the 16 patients, CD4 counts climbed slightly after three months but remained subnormal. Study-level results: Mean usage of eight alpha and eight beta V genes differed significantly in HIV-infected patients versus controls.

Reverse transcription used approximately 500 ng RNA and constant-region primers for alpha and beta. Separate chain-specific third strand synthesis with multiplexing indices produced the alpha and beta libraries. Ligation attached cDNA to a 5' RACE adapter that carried a random hexamer and SP2 site. Each CDR3 protein is one row after TCRdb ran MiXCR on the 5' RACE reads. The sample has several thousand distinct CDR3 sequences; roughly 10% are singletons. Trimming stripped 3 bases from V and 2 bases from J, with 14 bases between. The CDR3 spans 15 residues. Germline CDR1 is MNHNS and CDR2 is SASEGT. Whole blood was used without fractionation, so all unsorted peripheral T cells were included. People with immunomodulatory therapy, recent vaccination or treatment interruptions were not enrolled.

This material consisted of blood, taken before antiretroviral therapy. The sequence came from an adult with HIV infection. The V and J genes are TRBV6-1 and TRBJ2-7; D is unresolved. The CDR3 nucleotides are TGTGCCAGCAGTGAGGGTTTAGGCAGAACCTACGAGCAGTACTTC. It codes for CASSEGLGRTYEQYF.